This T cell receptor beta chain appears in the sequencing data of a study of T cells in Graves' hyperthyroidism and ophthalmopathy. This clonotype was seen ten or more times. The antigen remains undetermined. RNA transcripts yielded amplified TCR beta CDR3 regions. TCR CDR3 regions were first amplified by RT-PCR with HTBI primers. TCRdb reprocessed the multiplex PCR reads with MiXCR, giving one entry per CDR3 protein. The sample shows approximately 530,000 distinct CDR3 sequences, 16% of them seen only once. Overall study findings and caveats: Blood also contained most expanded thyroid clonotypes above 0.001.

CDR1 and CDR2 from the germline V gene are MDHEN and SYDVKM. V was clipped by 3 bases and J by 5 bases, with 10 bases between them. The CDR3 spans 13 residues. The rearrangement links TRBV28 to TRBJ1-1; unclear D gene. This TCR derives from a woman younger than 35 with Graves' hyperthyroidism. Source material: blood. Written as DNA, the CDR3 is TGTGCCAGCAGTTTGGGCAGGCCGACTGAAGCTTTCTTT. Translation: CASSLGRPTEAFF.